Below are 19 T cell receptor beta chains sequenced from a single sample in a study of blood T cells in healthy people across ages. A J-beta primer mix and a sample-barcoded 5' primer were used in a second PCR of about 7 to 12 cycles. TCRdb re-derived calls from the 5' RACE reads in MiXCR, one entry per CDR3 protein. Among some 800,000 distinct CDR3 sequences listed, under 55% were seen once. Sample: blood. These receptors all stem from a man aged 55 to 70 in good health.

This clonotype occurred a few times. The chain joins TRBV7-8 to TRBJ2-3; 8 nucleotides line up with TRBD2. V shed 5 bases, J shed 3 bases, and the junction held 10 bases outside the gene matches. Germline CDR1 and CDR2: SGHVS and FQNEAQ. The CDR3 spans 16 residues. DNA of the CDR3: TGTGCCAGCAGCCTCCGGGCTAGCGGGTCAACAGATACGCAGTATTTT. Amino acids: CASSLRASGSTDTQYF. Together with reference TRBV7-8 and TRBJ2-3, the CDR3 gives the full variable domain: GAGVSQSPRYKVAKRGQDVALRCDPISGHVSLFWYQQALGQGPEFLTYFQNEAQLDKSGLPSDRFFAERPEGSVSTLKIQRTQQEDSAVYLCASSLRASGSTDTQYFGPGTRLTVL.

V gene TRBV20-1 combines with J gene TRBJ2-6; 9 bases agree with TRBD1. V shed 4 bases, J shed 4 bases, and the junction held 11 bases outside the gene matches. CDR1 and CDR2 from the germline V gene are DFQATT and SNEGSKA (reference sequence). The CDR3 is 17 residues long. The CDR3 here is CSATPGQGLLGANVLTF. The CDR3 coding sequence is TGCAGTGCTACTCCGGGACAGGGCTTGTTAGGGGCCAACGTCCTGACTTTC.

This chain connects TRBV7-8 to TRBJ1-2, with D uncertain. Germline CDR1 is SGHVS and CDR2 is FQNEAQ. V lost 2 bases and J 2 bases, leaving 9 bases between the germline ends. This CDR3 contains 14 residues. CDR3 nucleotide sequence: TGTGCCAGCAGCTTATCTAATAGGAACTATGGCTACACCTTC. Its protein is CASSLSNRNYGYTF.

Details on this clonotype: A read error may explain this, as a much larger clone is one base away. V and J are TRBV7-2 and TRBJ2-5; D unclear. The CDR3 is made up of 15 amino acids. Germline CDR1 and CDR2: SGHTA and FQGNSA. With 5 bases removed from V and 5 bases from J, the gap between germline ends came to 18 bases. CDR3 bases: TGTGCCAGCAGCGCCGGCCTCTCCCAAGGGGAGACCCAGTACTTC. Translated: CASSAGLSQGETQYF.

The sample holds a few counts of this clonotype. The CDR3 nucleotides are TGTGCCAGCAGCTTATCAGCCATCAGGGGGGAGACCCAGTACTTC. This gives the protein CASSLSAIRGETQYF. The chain employs TRBV7-3 and TRBJ2-7; 7 positions match TRBD1. The J call is uncertain, as TRBJ2-5 better fits the DNA end. This CDR3 is 15 amino acids long. Germline CDR1 SGHTA, CDR2 FQGTGA.

The chain has TRBV7-9 and TRBJ1-1; D not resolved. CDR1 is SEHNR and CDR2 is FQNEAQ in the germline V gene (reference sequence). This CDR3 has 16 amino acids. The V and J ends lost 0 bases and 0 bases respectively, with 11 bases between them. The CDR3 sequence: CASSLADAGLNTEAFF. In DNA, the CDR3 is TGTGCCAGCAGCTTAGCGGATGCGGGTTTGAACACTGAAGCTTTCTTT.

The CDR3 is CASTKGRVGGNQPQHF. The CDR3 nucleotides read TGTGCCAGCACGAAAGGCAGGGTTGGGGGGAATCAGCCCCAGCATTTT. The chain carries TRBV6-2 or TRBV6-3 and TRBJ1-5; D is perhaps TRBD1 (5 bases). The CDR3 extends over 16 amino acids. Germline CDR1 MNHEY, CDR2 SVGEGT. Trimming stripped 7 bases from V and 4 bases from J, with 20 bases between.

The table lists this clonotype with a few counts. The J gene is TRBJ2-5, the V gene TRBV7-2, with 11 positions matching TRBD2. The CDR3 has 13 amino acids. Germline V gives CDR1 SGHTA, CDR2 FQGNSA. After removal of 6 bases from V and 3 bases from J, the junction contained 0 bases not matched to a gene. CDR3 DNA sequence: TGTGCCAGCAGGGGACTAGCGGAAGAGACCCAGTACTTC. Amino acid sequence: CASRGLAEETQYF.

J is TRBJ2-5 and V is TRBV9, with D hard to call. With 4 bases removed from V and 6 bases from J, the gap between germline ends came to 10 bases. This CDR3 has 12 amino acids. Germline values: CDR1 SGDLS, CDR2 YYNGEE. The CDR3 DNA is TGTGCCAGCAGCTCCCGCGACCAGACCCAGTACTTC. This sequence encodes CASSSRDQTQYF.

The chain links TRBV7-9 to TRBJ2-6; TRBD1 matches at 9 bases. After removal of 5 bases from V and 0 bases from J, the junction contained 8 bases not matched to a gene. The CDR3 has 18 amino acids. Germline V gene sequence: CDR1 SEHNR, CDR2 FQNEAQ (reference sequence). CDR3 in amino acids: CASSRRQGGLSGANVLTF. CDR3 bases: TGTGCCAGCAGCCGCCGACAGGGGGGACTCTCTGGGGCCAACGTCCTGACTTTC.

J is TRBJ2-3 and V is TRBV12-3 or TRBV12-4; D is undetermined. The CDR3 sequence is 10 residues long. Trimming left V 5 bases short and J 7 bases short, with 4 bases between. The DNA for the CDR3 is TGTGCCAGCAGTATCAATACGCAGTATTTT. Protein product: CASSINTQYF.

This clonotype came up a few times. J is TRBJ2-6 and V is TRBV6-5; TRBD1 is a possible D gene (5 bases). The CDR3 runs 15 residues. Germline CDR1 MNHEY, CDR2 SVGAGI. Trimming took 5 bases from V and 1 from J, leaving 9 bases between them. CDR3 amino acids: CASSTDSSGANVLTF. In nucleotides, the CDR3 is TGTGCCAGCAGTACTGACAGTTCTGGGGCCAACGTCCTGACTTTC.

The chain couples TRBV3-1 to TRBJ2-1; TRBD1 is a possible D gene (6 bases). The CDR3 is made up of 16 amino acids. The germline V gene encodes CDR1 LGHDT and CDR2 YNNKEL (reference sequence). Trimming shortened V by 3 bases and J by 3 bases, and 15 bases separated the two germline ends. CDR3 protein: CASSQIDRKGYNEQFF. As DNA, the CDR3 is TGTGCCAGCAGCCAGATTGACAGGAAAGGCTACAATGAGCAGTTCTTC.

The chain employs TRBV5-1 and TRBJ1-1, with unresolved D. Per germline, CDR1 SGHRS and CDR2 YFSETQ. CDR3 length: 16 amino acids. V shed 0 bases and J shed 2 bases, with 14 bases lying between them. CDR3 protein: CASSLELGEVNTEAFF. CDR3 nucleotide sequence: TGCGCCAGCAGCTTGGAACTGGGAGAGGTTAACACTGAAGCTTTCTTT.

Concerning this clonotype itself: A much larger clone sits a single nucleotide away, making a read error possible. The chain carries TRBV25-1 and TRBJ2-7; tentatively, D is TRBD1 (5 bases). Germline V CDR1 and CDR2: MGHDK, SYGVNS. The CDR3 extends over 16 amino acids. The CDR3: CASSPFGRVESYGQYF. In DNA, the CDR3 is TGTGCCAGCAGTCCATTCGGCAGGGTAGAAAGCTACGGGCAGTACTTC.

The chain couples TRBV5-6 to TRBJ2-5, with D possibly matching TRBD1 (6 bases). CDR3 length equals 15 residues. Looked up from germline, CDR1 is SGHDT and CDR2 is YYEEEE. Between the trimmed V and J ends, which lost 1 base and 2 bases, there was a span of 12 bases. The CDR3 here is CASSLFWGQQETQYF. In DNA form, the CDR3 reads TGTGCCAGCAGCTTGTTCTGGGGGCAGCAAGAGACCCAGTACTTC.

On this clonotype itself: This clone may be a read error of a much larger clone one base away. The gene calls are TRBV27 and TRBJ2-5; maybe TRBD1 (6 bases). This CDR3 spans 14 amino acids. Looked up from germline, CDR1 is MNHEY and CDR2 is SMNVEV (reference sequence). V lost 5 bases and J lost 2, with 12 bases in between. The CDR3 coding sequence is TGTGCCAGCAGTGTACAGGGACAACAAGAGACCCAGTACTTC. This translates into CASSVQGQQETQYF.

This clonotype was detected only a few times. This chain joins TRBV20-1 and TRBJ2-5; 9 bases map to TRBD2. Germline values: CDR1 DFQATT, CDR2 SNEGSKA (reference sequence). The CDR3 consists of 15 residues. The CDR3 region has the DNA TGCAGCCCTGAGGGGCGGGGGGGCGTTCAAGAGACCCAGTACTTC. Translated, it gives CSPEGRGGVQETQYF.

This clonotype showed up just a few times. The rearrangement links TRBV7-9 to TRBJ1-6, with no clear D. Deletions cut 3 bases from V and 6 bases from J, with 9 bases between. Germline V gene lookup returns CDR1 SEHNR and CDR2 FQNEAQ (reference sequence). The CDR3 is 14 amino acids. CDR3 bases: TGTGCCAGCAGCTTGAACAATGTTAATTCACCCCTCCACTTT. This codes for CASSLNNVNSPLHF.